This entry lists 30 T cell receptor beta chains sequenced from one sample in a study of blood T cell repertoires in COVID-19. The method was immunoSEQ multiplex PCR; TCRdb's version includes in-frame clones alone and lacks a portion of them. This table has around 100,000 clones, around four fifths appearing once. The sequenced sample was peripheral blood. These receptors came from a man aged 50 to 59 with active or convalescent COVID-19.

The J gene is TRBJ2-5, the V gene TRBV5-4; 10 nucleotides align to TRBD2. CDR3 length equals 13 residues. CDR1 and CDR2 (germline): SGHNT, YYREEE (reference sequence). Trimming removed 3 bases from V and 5 bases from J; junction bases left unmatched: 1. CDR3 in amino acids: CASSSTSGETQYF. The DNA for the CDR3 is TGTGCCAGCAGCTCGACTAGCGGGGAGACCCAGTACTTC. Filled out from reference TRBV5-4 and TRBJ2-5, the complete variable domain reads ETGVTQSPTHLIKTRGQQVTLRCSSQSGHNTVSWYQQALGQGPQFIFQYYREEENGRGNFPPRFSGLQFPNYSSELNVNALELDDSALYLCASSSTSGETQYFGPGTRLLVL.

The genes are TRBV7-3 and TRBJ2-3; 8 positions match TRBD2. Germline-derived CDR1 and CDR2 are SGHTA and FQGTGA. CDR3 size: 15 residues. V shed 5 bases and J 4 bases; nucleotides not matched to a gene: 8. In nucleotides, the CDR3 is TGTGCCAGCAGCACCAACTCCGGGGGGGCAGATACGCAGTATTTT. This codes for CASSTNSGGADTQYF.

The chain employs TRBV4-1 and TRBJ1-6; 8 bases are shared with TRBD1. Germline lookup yields CDR1 MGHRA and CDR2 YSYEKL. Trimming at V came to 4 bases and at J to 10 bases, leaving 12 bases not matched to a gene. This CDR3 is built from 16 residues. CDR3 coding DNA: TGCGCCAGCAGCCCAATAGGGGGCAGGGGGCAATCACCCCTCCACTTT. As protein: CASSPIGGRGQSPLHF.

The V and J genes are TRBV9 and TRBJ1-6; a possible D gene is TRBD1 (5 bases). This CDR3 has 15 amino acids. V was shortened by 0 bases and J by 9 bases, with 13 bases between the two germline ends. Germline V gene data show CDR1 as SGDLS and CDR2 as YYNGEE. CDR3 loop: CASSVDVPGLSPLHF. The DNA for the CDR3 is TGTGCCAGCAGCGTAGATGTACCAGGGCTTTCACCCCTCCACTTT.

The J gene is TRBJ1-1, the V gene TRBV4-1; D not resolved. Germline values: CDR1 MGHRA, CDR2 YSYEKL. V was pared by 3 bases and J by 8 bases, with 10 bases between. The CDR3 contains 12 residues. The CDR3: CASSQSNLEAFF. CDR3 bases: TGCGCCAGCAGCCAGTCCAACTTGGAAGCTTTCTTT.

This chain links TRBV9 with TRBJ2-6, with TRBD1 matching 8 bases. The CDR3 is 17 amino acids. V was clipped by 6 bases and J by 0 bases; unmatched bases: 8. From germline, CDR1 is SGDLS and CDR2 YYNGEE. The CDR3 DNA follows: TGTGCCAGCAACGTCGGGACAGGACCCTCTGGGGCCAACGTCCTGACTTTC. Amino acid sequence: CASNVGTGPSGANVLTF. The complete variable domain, with remaining parts taken from reference TRBV9 and TRBJ2-6, reads DSGVTQTPKHLITATGQRVTLRCSPRSGDLSVYWYQQSLDQGLQFLIQYYNGEERAKGNILERFSAQQFPDLHSELNLSSLELGDSALYFCASNVGTGPSGANVLTFGAGSRLTVL.

The V gene is TRBV29-1, the J gene TRBJ2-7; D possibly corresponds to TRBD1 (7 bases). This CDR3 comprises 12 residues. CDR1 and CDR2 (germline): SQVTM, ANQGSEA. V lost 7 bases, J lost 5 bases, and 15 bases lay in between. The CDR3 region is CSGGTAFNEQYF. CDR3 sequence (DNA): TGCAGCGGCGGGACAGCCTTTAACGAGCAGTACTTC.

The chain is built from TRBV4-1 and TRBJ2-1; tentative D call: TRBD2 (6 bases). V was clipped by 0 bases and J by 7 bases, with 19 bases between them. Germline V gene lookup returns CDR1 MGHRA and CDR2 YSYEKL. The CDR3 sequence is 17 residues long. The CDR3 coding sequence is TGCGCCAGCAGCCAAGACCAGACCGGGAGCGGTAGGAATGAGCAGTTCTTC. The encoded protein is CASSQDQTGSGRNEQFF.

The table lists this clone with a few counts. This chain links TRBV9 with TRBJ2-1; 7 bases align to TRBD1. This CDR3 spans 14 amino acids. Germline V CDR1 and CDR2: SGDLS, YYNGEE. V shed 4 bases and J 8 bases; nucleotides not matched to a gene: 9. The CDR3 nucleotides are TGTGCCAGCAGCTTCCGTAGGGGGCGGGATGAGCAGTTCTTC. It is translated as CASSFRRGRDEQFF. The variable domain in full, completed from reference TRBV9 and TRBJ2-1, reads DSGVTQTPKHLITATGQRVTLRCSPRSGDLSVYWYQQSLDQGLQFLIQYYNGEERAKGNILERFSAQQFPDLHSELNLSSLELGDSALYFCASSFRRGRDEQFFGPGTRLTVL.

This clone was observed a few times. This chain joins TRBV5-4 and TRBJ2-1, with a weak D call TRBD2 (5 bases). Trimming stripped 0 bases from V and 7 bases from J, with 11 bases between. The CDR3 is 14 residues long. Per germline, CDR1 SGHNT and CDR2 YYREEE (reference sequence). The CDR3 sequence is CASSLDFTGNEQFF. CDR3 nucleotide sequence: TGTGCCAGCAGCTTGGATTTCACGGGGAATGAGCAGTTCTTC. Complete variable domain (other parts from reference TRBV5-4 and TRBJ2-1): ETGVTQSPTHLIKTRGQQVTLRCSSQSGHNTVSWYQQALGQGPQFIFQYYREEENGRGNFPPRFSGLQFPNYSSELNVNALELDDSALYLCASSLDFTGNEQFFGPGTRLTVL.

The chain couples TRBV12-3 or TRBV12-4 to TRBJ1-5; D is unresolved. This CDR3 contains 10 residues. V lost 11 bases and J lost 6, with 8 bases in between. The CDR3 is CALIIQPQHF. CDR3 coding DNA: TGTGCCCTAATTATTCAGCCCCAGCATTTT.

CDR3 DNA sequence: TGTGCCAGCAGTCAGGGGGTTAGCAATCAGCCCCAGCATTTT. Encoded protein: CASSQGVSNQPQHF. The V and J genes are TRBV6-5 and TRBJ1-5, with 7 positions matching TRBD1. Unmatched junction bases numbered 1, after V lost 5 bases and J lost 0 bases. CDR1 and CDR2 from the germline V gene are MNHEY and SVGAGI. The CDR3 totals 14 residues.

The chain uses TRBV27 and TRBJ1-1, with D perhaps TRBD1 (5 bases). The CDR3 runs 15 residues. The germline V gene encodes CDR1 MNHEY and CDR2 SMNVEV (reference sequence). The V gene lost 1 base and the J gene lost 0 bases, with 9 bases spanning the gap. The CDR3 DNA sequence: TGTGCCAGCAGTTTATTGGGACTGATGAACACTGAAGCTTTCTTT. It specifies CASSLLGLMNTEAFF.

This clone has only one observation. The chain is built from TRBV5-4 and TRBJ2-7, with D possibly matching TRBD2 (7 bases). Germline V gives CDR1 SGHNT, CDR2 YYREEE (reference sequence). This CDR3 comprises 15 residues. V lost 3 bases, J lost 3 bases, and 16 bases lay in between. DNA for the CDR3: TGTGCCAGCAGCTCTGGGGGAGGGGGGTACTACGAGCAGTACTTC. Translation gives CASSSGGGGYYEQYF. Variable domain in full (rest from reference TRBV5-4 and TRBJ2-7): ETGVTQSPTHLIKTRGQQVTLRCSSQSGHNTVSWYQQALGQGPQFIFQYYREEENGRGNFPPRFSGLQFPNYSSELNVNALELDDSALYLCASSSGGGGYYEQYFGPGTRLTVT.

The chain uses TRBV12-3 or TRBV12-4 and TRBJ1-5, with D unresolved. V lost 6 bases to trimming and J lost 1 base, with 7 bases between them. The CDR3 runs to 13 residues. CDR3: CASRGASNQPQHF. As DNA, the CDR3 is TGTGCCAGCAGGGGCGCAAGCAATCAGCCCCAGCATTTT.

In its sample, this clone was seen a few times. The chain couples TRBV5-4 to TRBJ2-3; 8 nucleotides match TRBD1. The CDR3 has 16 residues. The germline gives CDR1 SGHNT, CDR2 YYREEE (reference sequence). V trimming: 4 bases; J trimming: 0 bases; junction bases outside the gene matches: 7. The CDR3 DNA follows: TGTGCCAGCAGCGTCGGACAGGGCACCAGCACAGATACGCAGTATTTT. This gives the protein CASSVGQGTSTDTQYF.

The chain carries TRBV5-1 and TRBJ1-1, with a possible D match to TRBD1 (5 bases). With 2 bases removed from V and 3 bases from J, the gap between germline ends came to 14 bases. Looked up from germline, CDR1 is SGHRS and CDR2 is YFSETQ. The CDR3 length is 15 residues. Here the CDR3 DNA reads TGCGCCAGCAGCTTTAAGGGCACGGGGGACACTGAAGCTTTCTTT. Its protein product is CASSFKGTGDTEAFF.

The CDR3 here is CASSLPRGIGYTF. The DNA of the CDR3 is TGTGCCAGCTCCCTACCACGGGGTATTGGCTACACCTTC. This chain connects TRBV28 to TRBJ1-2; no reliable D call. Germline lookup yields CDR1 MDHEN and CDR2 SYDVKM. Trimming removed 8 bases at V and 7 bases at J, with 17 bases between. CDR3 length equals 13 residues.

The chain carries TRBV19 and TRBJ1-5; the D is unclear. The CDR3 runs 12 residues. The germline V gene has CDR1 LNHDA and CDR2 SQIVND (reference sequence). V was cut by 2 bases and J by 9 bases, with 8 bases left in between. This CDR3 is CASSIPSGPQHF. CDR3 sequence (DNA): TGTGCCAGTAGTATACCCTCGGGGCCCCAGCATTTT.

Turning to this clone: In the same sample, other DNA sequences code for this CDR3. The chain is built from TRBV29-1 and TRBJ1-1, with TRBD1 identical over 7 bases. The CDR3 consists of 12 residues. V gave up 7 bases and J gave up 2 bases; unmatched junction bases: 4. Germline CDR1 SQVTM, CDR2 ANQGSEA. This CDR3 is CSADRENTEAFF. The CDR3 region has the DNA TGCAGCGCTGACAGGGAAAACACTGAAGCTTTCTTT.

V gene TRBV24-1 combines with J gene TRBJ2-1; 10 bases are shared with TRBD1. The CDR3 length is 17 residues. CDR1 and CDR2 (germline): KGHDR, SFDVKD. V was clipped by 1 base and J by 6 bases; unmatched bases: 8. The CDR3 nucleotides are TGTGCCACCAGTGATTTTCCCGGGACAGGGGAGCTCAATGAGCAGTTCTTC. It translates to CATSDFPGTGELNEQFF.

V is TRBV15 and J is TRBJ2-7; D is perhaps TRBD1 (6 bases). This CDR3 has 14 residues. The V gene's germline CDR1 is LNHNV and CDR2 YYDKDF (reference sequence). Trimming shortened V by 1 base and J by 5 bases, and 12 bases separated the two germline ends. CDR3 DNA: TGTGCCACCAGCAGAGGGGGGCAGGGTAACGAGCAGTACTTC. As protein: CATSRGGQGNEQYF.

The V gene is TRBV28, the J gene TRBJ1-5; 7 bases line up with TRBD1. The V gene's germline CDR1 is MDHEN and CDR2 SYDVKM. With V trimmed by 6 bases and J by 4 bases, 12 bases remained unmatched. This CDR3 region has 16 residues. CDR3 loop: CASSPGGQLNNQPQHF. The CDR3 DNA reads as TGTGCCAGCAGCCCTGGGGGACAGCTCAATAATCAGCCCCAGCATTTT.

The V gene is TRBV27, the J gene TRBJ2-1; 13 bases match TRBD2. Germline V gives CDR1 MNHEY, CDR2 SMNVEV (reference sequence). The trim removed 6 bases at V and 8 bases at J, leaving 16 bases unmatched. There are 18 residues in the CDR3. The CDR3 DNA reads TGTGCCAGCAGCGCCACTAGCGGGAGGGCCAGGTTTCTCGATGAGCAGTTCTTC. This encodes CASSATSGRARFLDEQFF.

The chain has TRBV24-1 and TRBJ2-3, with 10 nucleotides matching TRBD1. CDR3 length: 17 amino acids. J gave up 0 bases and V 4 bases, and 6 bases lay outside the gene matches. Germline V gives CDR1 KGHDR, CDR2 SFDVKD. The CDR3 coding sequence is TGTGCCACCAGTGAGGGGACAGGGGCCCCAAGCACAGATACGCAGTATTTT. This gives the protein CATSEGTGAPSTDTQYF.

The V call is TRBV27, the J call TRBJ1-1, with a possible D match to TRBD1 (5 bases). Germline lookup yields CDR1 MNHEY and CDR2 SMNVEV (reference sequence). The CDR3 length is 14 residues. With 5 bases removed from V and 4 bases from J, the gap between germline ends came to 14 bases. The CDR3 sequence: CASSPSRVGTEAFF. CDR3 sequence (DNA): TGTGCCAGCAGTCCCTCCAGGGTCGGCACTGAAGCTTTCTTT.

The J gene is TRBJ1-6, the V gene TRBV10-2; unclear D gene. Trimming removed 2 bases from V and 12 bases from J, with 5 bases in between. Germline V lookup: CDR1 WSHSY, CDR2 SAAADI. This CDR3 is built from 11 residues. CDR3 loop: CASSEGQPLHF. The CDR3 nucleotides are TGCGCCAGCAGTGAGGGGCAACCCCTCCACTTT.

This clone showed up just once. This chain's CDR3 is CASSWEPTGRGTEAFF. CDR3 in DNA: TGTGCCAGCAGCTGGGAACCGACAGGGCGGGGTACTGAAGCTTTCTTT. J is TRBJ1-1 and V is TRBV5-4; 7 bases map to TRBD1. V was pared by 3 bases and J by 5 bases, with 13 bases of the junction left unmatched. The CDR3 loop spans 16 amino acids. Germline CDR1 and CDR2: SGHNT and YYREEE (reference sequence).

V usage is TRBV2 and J usage is TRBJ1-4; no reliable D call. The V gene lost 8 bases and the J gene lost 7 bases, with 11 bases spanning the gap. The CDR3 runs to 12 residues. The germline V gene encodes CDR1 SNHLY and CDR2 FYNNEI. The CDR3 here is CASLEHREKLFF. Written as DNA, the CDR3 is TGTGCCAGCCTCGAGCACCGTGAAAAACTGTTTTTT. Full variable domain (remainder filled in from reference TRBV2 and TRBJ1-4): EPEVTQTPSHQVTQMGQEVILRCVPISNHLYFYWYRQILGQKVEFLVSFYNNEISEKSEIFDDQFSVERPDGSNFTLKIRSTKLEDSAMYFCASLEHREKLFFGSGTQLSVL.

The chain uses TRBV6-2 or TRBV6-3 and TRBJ2-1; D is ambiguous. The CDR3 totals 12 residues. Trimming pared 5 bases from V and 8 bases from J, leaving 10 bases between. Germline CDR1 MNHEY, CDR2 SVGEGT. The CDR3 DNA follows: TGTGCCAGCAGTGATCTAGGCGATGAGCAGTTCTTC. This codes for CASSDLGDEQFF.